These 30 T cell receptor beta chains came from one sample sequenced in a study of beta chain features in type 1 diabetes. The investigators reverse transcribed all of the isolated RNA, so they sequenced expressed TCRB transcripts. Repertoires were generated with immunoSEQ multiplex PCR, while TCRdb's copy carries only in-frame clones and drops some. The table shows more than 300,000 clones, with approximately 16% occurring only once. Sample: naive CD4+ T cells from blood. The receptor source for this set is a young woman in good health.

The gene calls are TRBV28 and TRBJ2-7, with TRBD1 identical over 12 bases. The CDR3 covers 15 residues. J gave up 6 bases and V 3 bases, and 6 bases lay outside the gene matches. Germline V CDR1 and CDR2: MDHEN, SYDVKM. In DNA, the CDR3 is TGTGCCAGCAGTTTCTCCGGGACAGGGGGCTTCGAGCAGTACTTC. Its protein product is CASSFSGTGGFEQYF.

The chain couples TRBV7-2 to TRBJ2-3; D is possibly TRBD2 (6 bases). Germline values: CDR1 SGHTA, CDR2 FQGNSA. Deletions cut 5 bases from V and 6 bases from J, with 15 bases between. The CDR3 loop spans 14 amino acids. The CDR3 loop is CASSRRASMDTQYF. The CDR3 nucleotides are TGTGCCAGCAGCCGGAGGGCTAGCATGGATACGCAGTATTTT.

The DNA for the CDR3 is TGTGCCAGTAGGGGGACAGGGGTCTACGAGCAGTACTTC. It translates to CASRGTGVYEQYF. The chain is built from TRBV19 and TRBJ2-7, with 10 nucleotides matching TRBD1. J was trimmed by 3 bases and V by 6 bases; bases with no gene match: 2. The CDR3 consists of 13 residues. The germline V gene has CDR1 LNHDA and CDR2 SQIVND (reference sequence).

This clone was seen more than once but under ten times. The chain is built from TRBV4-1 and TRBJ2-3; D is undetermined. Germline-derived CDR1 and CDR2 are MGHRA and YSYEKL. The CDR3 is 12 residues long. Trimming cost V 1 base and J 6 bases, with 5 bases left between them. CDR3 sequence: CASSQVQDTQYF. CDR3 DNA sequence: TGCGCCAGCAGCCAAGTCCAGGATACGCAGTATTTT.

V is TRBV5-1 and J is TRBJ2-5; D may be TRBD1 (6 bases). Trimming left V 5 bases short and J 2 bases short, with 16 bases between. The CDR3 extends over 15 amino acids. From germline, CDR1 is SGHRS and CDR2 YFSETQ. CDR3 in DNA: TGCGCCAGCAGGAGCGGCTCGGGACATCAAGAGACCCAGTACTTC. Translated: CASRSGSGHQETQYF.

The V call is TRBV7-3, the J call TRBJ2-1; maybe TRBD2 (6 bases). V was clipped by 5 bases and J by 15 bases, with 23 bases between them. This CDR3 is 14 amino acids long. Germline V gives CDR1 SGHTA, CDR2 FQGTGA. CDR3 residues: CASSPTPGGDGSFF. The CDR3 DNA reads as TGTGCCAGCAGCCCGACCCCTGGCGGGGACGGCTCGTTCTTC.

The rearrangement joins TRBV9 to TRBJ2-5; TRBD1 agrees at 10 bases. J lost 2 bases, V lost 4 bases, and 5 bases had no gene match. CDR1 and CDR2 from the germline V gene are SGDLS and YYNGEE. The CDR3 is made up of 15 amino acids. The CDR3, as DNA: TGTGCCAGCAGCCCCCGGACAGGGGGACAAGAGACCCAGTACTTC. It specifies CASSPRTGGQETQYF.

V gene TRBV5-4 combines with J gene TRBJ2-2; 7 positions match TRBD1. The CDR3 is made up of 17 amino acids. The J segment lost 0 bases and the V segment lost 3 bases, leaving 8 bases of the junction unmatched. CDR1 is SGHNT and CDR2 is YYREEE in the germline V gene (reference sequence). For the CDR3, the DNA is TGTGCCAGCAGCTCATTCTTCGGGACAGCGAACACCGGGGAGCTGTTTTTT. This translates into CASSSFFGTANTGELFF.

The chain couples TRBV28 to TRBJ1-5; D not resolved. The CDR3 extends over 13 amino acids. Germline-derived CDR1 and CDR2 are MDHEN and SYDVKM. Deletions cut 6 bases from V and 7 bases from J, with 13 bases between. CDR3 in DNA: TGTGCCAGCAGGGATTCGACCGGGCAGCCCCAGCATTTT. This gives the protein CASRDSTGQPQHF.

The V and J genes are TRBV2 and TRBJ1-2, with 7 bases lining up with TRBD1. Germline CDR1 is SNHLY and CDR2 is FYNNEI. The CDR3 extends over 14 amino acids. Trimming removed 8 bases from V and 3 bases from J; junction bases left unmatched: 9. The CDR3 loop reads CASRAGTGDYGYTF. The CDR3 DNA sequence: TGTGCCAGCCGTGCCGGTACAGGGGACTATGGCTACACCTTC.

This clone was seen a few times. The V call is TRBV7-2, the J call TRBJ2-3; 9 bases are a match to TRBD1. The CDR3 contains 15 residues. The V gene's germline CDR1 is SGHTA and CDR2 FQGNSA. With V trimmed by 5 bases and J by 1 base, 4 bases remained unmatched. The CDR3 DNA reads TGTGCCAGCAGCCTAAGACAGGGGGGCACAGATACGCAGTATTTT. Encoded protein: CASSLRQGGTDTQYF. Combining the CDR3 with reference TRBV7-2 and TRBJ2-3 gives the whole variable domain GAGVSQSPSNKVTEKGKDVELRCDPISGHTALYWYRQSLGQGLEFLIYFQGNSAPDKSGLPSDRFSAERTGGSVSTLTIQRTQQEDSAVYLCASSLRQGGTDTQYFGPGTRLTVL.

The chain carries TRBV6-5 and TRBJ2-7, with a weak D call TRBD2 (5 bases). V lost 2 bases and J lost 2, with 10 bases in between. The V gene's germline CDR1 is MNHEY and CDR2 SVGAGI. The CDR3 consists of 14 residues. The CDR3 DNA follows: TGTGCCAGCAGTTACGGAGGCAGTACCTACGAGCAGTACTTC. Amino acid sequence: CASSYGGSTYEQYF.

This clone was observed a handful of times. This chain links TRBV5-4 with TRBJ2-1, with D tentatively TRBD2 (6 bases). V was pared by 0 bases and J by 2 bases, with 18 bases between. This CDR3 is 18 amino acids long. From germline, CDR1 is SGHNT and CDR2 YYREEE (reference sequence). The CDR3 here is CASSLGGIGGPAYNEQFF. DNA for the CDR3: TGTGCCAGCAGCTTGGGGGGGATCGGAGGGCCCGCCTACAATGAGCAGTTCTTC.

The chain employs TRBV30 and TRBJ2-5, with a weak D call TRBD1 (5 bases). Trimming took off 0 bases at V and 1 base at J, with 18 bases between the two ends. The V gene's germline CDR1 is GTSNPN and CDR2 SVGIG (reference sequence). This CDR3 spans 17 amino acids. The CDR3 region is CAWSVGAGPPGQETQYF. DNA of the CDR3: TGTGCCTGGAGTGTAGGGGCAGGTCCTCCGGGCCAAGAGACCCAGTACTTC.

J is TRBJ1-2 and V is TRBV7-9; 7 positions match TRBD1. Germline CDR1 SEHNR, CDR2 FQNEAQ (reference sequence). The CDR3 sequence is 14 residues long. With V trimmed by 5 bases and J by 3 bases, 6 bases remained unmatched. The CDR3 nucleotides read TGTGCCAGCAGCCCAGGGGGTAATGACTATGGCTACACCTTC. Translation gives CASSPGGNDYGYTF.

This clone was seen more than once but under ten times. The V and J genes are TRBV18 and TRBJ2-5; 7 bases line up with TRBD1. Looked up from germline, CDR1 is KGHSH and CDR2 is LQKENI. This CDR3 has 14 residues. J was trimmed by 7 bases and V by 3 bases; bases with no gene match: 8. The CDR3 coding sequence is TGTGCCAGCTCACCGGACAGGCAGAGAGGGACCCAGTACTTC. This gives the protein CASSPDRQRGTQYF.

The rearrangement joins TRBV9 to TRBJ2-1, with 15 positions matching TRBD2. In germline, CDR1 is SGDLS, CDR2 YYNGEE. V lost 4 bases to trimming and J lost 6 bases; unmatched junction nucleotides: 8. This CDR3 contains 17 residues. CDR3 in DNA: TGTGCCAGCAGCCCCACAAGGACTAGCGGGAGGGCCAATGAGCAGTTCTTC. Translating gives CASSPTRTSGRANEQFF. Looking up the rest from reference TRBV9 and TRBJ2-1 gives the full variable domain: DSGVTQTPKHLITATGQRVTLRCSPRSGDLSVYWYQQSLDQGLQFLIQYYNGEERAKGNILERFSAQQFPDLHSELNLSSLELGDSALYFCASSPTRTSGRANEQFFGPGTRLTVL.

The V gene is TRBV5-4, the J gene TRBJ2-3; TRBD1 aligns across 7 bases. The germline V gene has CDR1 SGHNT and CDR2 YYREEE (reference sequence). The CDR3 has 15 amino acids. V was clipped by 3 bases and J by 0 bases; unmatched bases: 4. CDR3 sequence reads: CASSSWDRSTDTQYF. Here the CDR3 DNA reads TGTGCCAGCAGCTCCTGGGACAGAAGCACAGATACGCAGTATTTT.

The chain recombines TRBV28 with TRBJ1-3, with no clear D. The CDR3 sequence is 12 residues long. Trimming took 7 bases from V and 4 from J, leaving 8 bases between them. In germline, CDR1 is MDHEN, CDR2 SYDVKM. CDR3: CASTTGGNTIYF. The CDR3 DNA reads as TGTGCCAGCACCACGGGGGGAAACACCATATATTTT.

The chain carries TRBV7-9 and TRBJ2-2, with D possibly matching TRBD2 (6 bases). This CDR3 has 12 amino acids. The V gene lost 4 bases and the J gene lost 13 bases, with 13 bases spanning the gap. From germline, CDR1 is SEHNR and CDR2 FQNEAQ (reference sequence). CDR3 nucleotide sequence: TGTGCCAGCAGCTGGGACTGGCGGGTGCTGTTTTTT. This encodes CASSWDWRVLFF.

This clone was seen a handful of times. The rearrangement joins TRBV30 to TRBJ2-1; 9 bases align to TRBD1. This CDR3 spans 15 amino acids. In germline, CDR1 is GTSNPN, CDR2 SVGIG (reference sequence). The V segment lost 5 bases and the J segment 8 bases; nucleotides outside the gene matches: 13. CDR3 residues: CAWVKNRGRKDEQFF. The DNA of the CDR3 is TGTGCCTGGGTCAAGAACAGGGGGCGTAAGGATGAGCAGTTCTTC.

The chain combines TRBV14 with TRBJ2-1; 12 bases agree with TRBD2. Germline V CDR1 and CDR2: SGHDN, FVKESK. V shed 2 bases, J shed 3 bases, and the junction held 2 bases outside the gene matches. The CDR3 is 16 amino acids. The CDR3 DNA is TGTGCCAGCAGCCAACTAGCGGGAGGGCTCTACAATGAGCAGTTCTTC. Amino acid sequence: CASSQLAGGLYNEQFF.

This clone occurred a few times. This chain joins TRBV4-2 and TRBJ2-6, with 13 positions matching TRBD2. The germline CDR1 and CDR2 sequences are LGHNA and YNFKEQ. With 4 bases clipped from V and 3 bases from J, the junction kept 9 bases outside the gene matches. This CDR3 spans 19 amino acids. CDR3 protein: CASSPRTSGSPYGANVLTF. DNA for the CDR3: TGTGCCAGCAGCCCGAGGACTAGCGGGAGTCCGTATGGGGCCAACGTCCTGACTTTC.

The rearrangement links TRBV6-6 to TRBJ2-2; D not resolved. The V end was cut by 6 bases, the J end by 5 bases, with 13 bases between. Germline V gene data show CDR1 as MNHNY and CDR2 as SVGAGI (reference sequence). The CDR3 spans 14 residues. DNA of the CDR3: TGTGCCAGCAGGATGGTCCAACGGACCGGGGAGCTGTTTTTT. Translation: CASRMVQRTGELFF.

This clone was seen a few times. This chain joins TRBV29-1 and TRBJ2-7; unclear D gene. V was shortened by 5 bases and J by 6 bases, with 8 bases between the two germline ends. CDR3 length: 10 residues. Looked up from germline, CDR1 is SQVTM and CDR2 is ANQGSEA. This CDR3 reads CSVRDSEQYF. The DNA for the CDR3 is TGCAGCGTTCGAGATTCCGAGCAGTACTTC.

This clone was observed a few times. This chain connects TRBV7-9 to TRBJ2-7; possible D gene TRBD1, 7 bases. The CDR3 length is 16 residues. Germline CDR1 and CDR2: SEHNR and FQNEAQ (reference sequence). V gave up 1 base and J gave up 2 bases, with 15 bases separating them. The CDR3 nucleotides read TGTGCCAGCAGCTTAGTGGGGGGACAGTCCCCCTACGAGCAGTACTTC. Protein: CASSLVGGQSPYEQYF. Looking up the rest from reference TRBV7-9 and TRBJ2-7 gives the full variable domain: DTGVSQNPRHKITKRGQNVTFRCDPISEHNRLYWYRQTLGQGPEFLTYFQNEAQLEKSRLLSDRFSAERPKGSFSTLEIQRTEQGDSAMYLCASSLVGGQSPYEQYFGPGTRLTVT.

Written as DNA, the CDR3 is TGTGCCAGCAGTCCACGACTAGCGGGAGGGGGTGAGCAGTACTTC. Residues: CASSPRLAGGGEQYF. This chain uses TRBV27 with TRBJ2-7; 14 bases align to TRBD2. Germline assignment: CDR1 MNHEY and CDR2 SMNVEV (reference sequence). After removal of 5 bases from V and 7 bases from J, the junction contained 7 bases not matched to a gene. This CDR3 contains 15 residues.

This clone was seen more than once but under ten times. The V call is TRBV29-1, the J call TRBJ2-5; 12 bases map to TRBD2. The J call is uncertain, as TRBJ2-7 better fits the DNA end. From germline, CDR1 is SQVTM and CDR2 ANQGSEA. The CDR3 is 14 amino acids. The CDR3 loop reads CSVERLAGDYEQYF. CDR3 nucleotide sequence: TGCAGCGTTGAACGACTAGCGGGAGATTACGAGCAGTACTTC.

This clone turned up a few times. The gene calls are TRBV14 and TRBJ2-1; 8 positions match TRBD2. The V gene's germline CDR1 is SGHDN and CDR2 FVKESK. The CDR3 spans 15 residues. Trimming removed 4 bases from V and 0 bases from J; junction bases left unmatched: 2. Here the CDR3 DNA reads TGTGCCAGCAGCCGACTAGCGAACTCCTACAATGAGCAGTTCTTC. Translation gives CASSRLANSYNEQFF. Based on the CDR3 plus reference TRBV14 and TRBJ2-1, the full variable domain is EAGVTQFPSHSVIEKGQTVTLRCDPISGHDNLYWYRRVMGKEIKFLLHFVKESKQDESGMPNNRFLAERTGGTYSTLKVQPAELEDSGVYFCASSRLANSYNEQFFGPGTRLTVL.

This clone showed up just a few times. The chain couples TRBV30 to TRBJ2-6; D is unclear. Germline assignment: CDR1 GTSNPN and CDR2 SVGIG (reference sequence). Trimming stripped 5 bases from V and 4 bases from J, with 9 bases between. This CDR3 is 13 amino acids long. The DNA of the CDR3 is TGTGCCTGGTCCAGATCCGGGGCCAACGTCCTGACTTTC. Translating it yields CAWSRSGANVLTF.